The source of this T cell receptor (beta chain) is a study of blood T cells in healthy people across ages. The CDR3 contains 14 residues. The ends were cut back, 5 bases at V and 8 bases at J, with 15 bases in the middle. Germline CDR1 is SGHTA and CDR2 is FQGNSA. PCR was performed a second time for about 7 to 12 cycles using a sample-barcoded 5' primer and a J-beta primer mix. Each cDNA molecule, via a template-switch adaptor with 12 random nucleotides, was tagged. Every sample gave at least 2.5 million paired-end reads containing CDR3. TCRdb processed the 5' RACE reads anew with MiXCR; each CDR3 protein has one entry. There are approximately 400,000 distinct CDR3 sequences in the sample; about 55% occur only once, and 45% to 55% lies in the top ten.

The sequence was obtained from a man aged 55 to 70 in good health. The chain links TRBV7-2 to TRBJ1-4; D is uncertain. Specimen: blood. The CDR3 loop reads CASSPRNSREKLFF. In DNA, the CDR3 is TGTGCCAGCAGCCCCCGGAATTCCAGGGAAAAACTGTTTTTT.